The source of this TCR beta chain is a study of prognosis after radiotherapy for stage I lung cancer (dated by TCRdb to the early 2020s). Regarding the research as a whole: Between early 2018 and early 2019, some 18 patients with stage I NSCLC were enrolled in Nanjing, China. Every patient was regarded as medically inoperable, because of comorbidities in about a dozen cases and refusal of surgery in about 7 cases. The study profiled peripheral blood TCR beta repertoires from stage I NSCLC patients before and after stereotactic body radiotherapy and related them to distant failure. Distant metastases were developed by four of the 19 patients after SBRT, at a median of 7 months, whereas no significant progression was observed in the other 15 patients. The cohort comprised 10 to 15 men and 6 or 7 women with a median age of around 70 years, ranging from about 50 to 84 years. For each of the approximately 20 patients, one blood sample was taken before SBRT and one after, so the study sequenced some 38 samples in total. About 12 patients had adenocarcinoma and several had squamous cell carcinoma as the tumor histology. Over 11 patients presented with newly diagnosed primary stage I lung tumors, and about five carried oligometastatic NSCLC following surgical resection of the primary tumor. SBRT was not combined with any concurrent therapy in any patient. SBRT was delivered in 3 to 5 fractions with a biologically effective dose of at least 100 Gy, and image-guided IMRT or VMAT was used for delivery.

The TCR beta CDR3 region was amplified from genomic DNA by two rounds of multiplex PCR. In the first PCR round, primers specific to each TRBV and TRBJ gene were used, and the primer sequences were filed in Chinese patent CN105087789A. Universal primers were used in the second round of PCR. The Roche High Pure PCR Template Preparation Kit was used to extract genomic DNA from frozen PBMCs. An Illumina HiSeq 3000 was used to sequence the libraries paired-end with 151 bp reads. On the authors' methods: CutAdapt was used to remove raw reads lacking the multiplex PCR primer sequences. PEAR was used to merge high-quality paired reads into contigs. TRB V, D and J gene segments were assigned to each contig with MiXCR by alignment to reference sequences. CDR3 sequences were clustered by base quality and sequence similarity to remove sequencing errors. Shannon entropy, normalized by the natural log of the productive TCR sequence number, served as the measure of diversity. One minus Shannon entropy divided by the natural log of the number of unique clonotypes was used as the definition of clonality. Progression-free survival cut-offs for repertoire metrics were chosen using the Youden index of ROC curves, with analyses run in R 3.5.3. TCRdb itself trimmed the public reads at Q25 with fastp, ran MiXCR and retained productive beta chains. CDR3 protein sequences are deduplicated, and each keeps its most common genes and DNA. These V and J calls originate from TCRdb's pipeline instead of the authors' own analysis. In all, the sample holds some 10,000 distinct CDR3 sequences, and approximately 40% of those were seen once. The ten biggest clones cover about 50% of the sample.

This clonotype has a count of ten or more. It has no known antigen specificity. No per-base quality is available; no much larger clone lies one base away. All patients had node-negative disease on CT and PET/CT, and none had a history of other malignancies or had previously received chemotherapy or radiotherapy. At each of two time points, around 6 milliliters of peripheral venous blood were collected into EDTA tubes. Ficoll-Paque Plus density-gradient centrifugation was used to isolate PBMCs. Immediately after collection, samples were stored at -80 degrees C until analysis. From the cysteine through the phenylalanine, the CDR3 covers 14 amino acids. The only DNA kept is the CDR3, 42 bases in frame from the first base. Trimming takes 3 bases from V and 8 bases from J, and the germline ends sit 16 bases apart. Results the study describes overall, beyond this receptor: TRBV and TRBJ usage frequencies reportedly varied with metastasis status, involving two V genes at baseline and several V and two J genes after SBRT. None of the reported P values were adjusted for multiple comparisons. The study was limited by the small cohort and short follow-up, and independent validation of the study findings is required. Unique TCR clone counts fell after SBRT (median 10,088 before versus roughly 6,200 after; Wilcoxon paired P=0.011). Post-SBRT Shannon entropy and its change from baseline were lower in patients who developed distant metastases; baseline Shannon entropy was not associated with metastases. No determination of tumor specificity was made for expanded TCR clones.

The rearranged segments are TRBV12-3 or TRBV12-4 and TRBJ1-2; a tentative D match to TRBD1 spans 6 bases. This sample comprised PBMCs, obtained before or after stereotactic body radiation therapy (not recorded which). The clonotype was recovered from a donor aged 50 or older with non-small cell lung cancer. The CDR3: CASSFGGGAGGYTF. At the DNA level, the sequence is TGTGCCAGCAGTTTTGGTGGGGGCGCGGGAGGCTACACCTTC.